These 20 T cell receptor beta chains were sequenced from one sample in a study of T cells in Graves' hyperthyroidism and ophthalmopathy. Amplification yielded TCR beta CDR3 regions, with RNA transcripts as the source. During a first-round RT-PCR of the TCR CDR3, the HTBI primer set was used. TCRdb re-called the multiplex PCR reads through MiXCR, storing one row per CDR3 protein. The table records 92,000 or so distinct CDR3 sequences, roughly half of them present only once. What was sequenced was blood. The receptor set was obtained from a woman aged 40 to 50 with Graves' hyperthyroidism.

Ten or more counts support this clonotype. The chain links TRBV20-1 to TRBJ2-7; TRBD2 matches at 9 bases. The CDR3 runs 14 residues. V lost 3 bases, J lost 2 bases, and 5 bases stayed unmatched. Per germline, CDR1 DFQATT and CDR2 SNEGSKA (reference sequence). CDR3 sequence: CSARVLAGPYEQYF. The CDR3, as DNA: TGCAGTGCTAGGGTACTAGCGGGTCCCTACGAGCAGTACTTC.

This clonotype appeared many times. The chain recombines TRBV2 with TRBJ2-3; D is unresolved. CDR3 length: 13 amino acids. CDR1 and CDR2 (germline): SNHLY, FYNNEI. Trimming took off 4 bases at V and 5 bases at J, with 10 bases between the two ends. The CDR3 loop is CASSGDKVDTQYF. CDR3 sequence (DNA): TGTGCCAGCAGTGGAGACAAAGTAGATACGCAGTATTTT.

In its sample, this clonotype was seen a few times. V usage is TRBV6-5 and J usage is TRBJ1-6; D gene uncertain. In germline, CDR1 is MNHEY, CDR2 SVGAGI. The length of the CDR3 is 14 residues. V was cut by 6 bases and J by 7 bases, with 13 bases left in between. Written as DNA, the CDR3 is TGTGCCAGCAGGGGGAGGAGGGTAAATTCACCCCTCCACTTT. It translates to CASRGRRVNSPLHF.

Many counts were recorded for this clonotype. The chain has TRBV7-9 and TRBJ1-1; D is uncertain. V was shortened by 8 bases and J by 1 base, with 17 bases between the two germline ends. Per the germline V gene, CDR1 is SEHNR and CDR2 is FQNEAQ (reference sequence). This CDR3 has 15 amino acids. CDR3 bases: TGTGCCAGCGGGCCCACGGCAGTCCAGAACACTGAAGCTTTCTTT. Its translation is CASGPTAVQNTEAFF.

V usage is TRBV10-3 and J usage is TRBJ2-6, with D hard to call. With 8 bases removed from V and 4 bases from J, the gap between germline ends came to 9 bases. The germline V gene encodes CDR1 ENHRY and CDR2 SYGVKD. This CDR3 has 13 residues. CDR3 nucleotide sequence: TGTGCCATCTCGGAGCCCGGGGCCAACGTCCTGACTTTC. Translated, it gives CAISEPGANVLTF.

This clonotype was observed a handful of times. The genes are TRBV7-9 and TRBJ1-4; the D gene is possibly TRBD1 (5 bases). Germline V gene lookup returns CDR1 SEHNR and CDR2 FQNEAQ (reference sequence). V lost 6 bases and J 7 bases, leaving 15 bases between the germline ends. The CDR3 loop spans 14 amino acids. The CDR3: CASSPTGAFEKLFF. CDR3 bases: TGTGCCAGCAGTCCCACAGGCGCTTTTGAAAAACTGTTTTTT. Full variable domain (rest looked up from reference TRBV7-9 and TRBJ1-4): DTGVSQNPRHKITKRGQNVTFRCDPISEHNRLYWYRQTLGQGPEFLTYFQNEAQLEKSRLLSDRFSAERPKGSFSTLEIQRTEQGDSAMYLCASSPTGAFEKLFFGSGTQLSVL.

By its share, this clonotype is medium-sized. This chain connects TRBV15 to TRBJ2-7; D not resolved. Trimming took off 0 bases at V and 4 bases at J, with 7 bases between the two ends. The CDR3 has 13 amino acids. Looked up from germline, CDR1 is LNHNV and CDR2 is YYDKDF (reference sequence). The CDR3 DNA reads TGTGCCACCAGCAGAGATAGCAGTTACGAGCAGTACTTC. Translation gives CATSRDSSYEQYF. Full variable domain (outside the CDR3, taken from reference TRBV15 and TRBJ2-7): DAMVIQNPRYQVTQFGKPVTLSCSQTLNHNVMYWYQQKSSQAPKLLFHYYDKDFNNEADTPDNFQSRRPNTSFCFLDIRSPGLGDTAMYLCATSRDSSYEQYFGPGTRLTVT.

V and J are TRBV5-8 and TRBJ2-5; maybe TRBD1 (6 bases). Between the trimmed V and J ends, which lost 3 bases and 9 bases, there was a span of 18 bases. CDR1 is SGHTS, CDR2 YDEGEE, per germline. The CDR3 is 14 amino acids. CDR3 region: CASSSTGTVQPQYF. CDR3 coding DNA: TGTGCCAGCAGCTCGACAGGAACGGTCCAGCCCCAGTACTTC.

Concerning this clonotype: Being one base from a much bigger clone, this may be a read error. The chain links TRBV7-4 to TRBJ1-4; D ambiguous. Germline V CDR1 and CDR2: SGHVT, SQSDAQ. This CDR3 has 16 residues. Trimming took 0 bases from V and 7 from J, leaving 15 bases between them. The CDR3 DNA reads TGTGCCAGCAGCTTAGCCGGGAAGGGAGATAGTGAAAAACTGTTTTTT. Amino acid sequence: CASSLAGKGDSEKLFF.

This clonotype came up many times. This sequence joins TRBV12-3 or TRBV12-4 and TRBJ2-3; D uncertain. This CDR3 contains 14 residues. Between the trimmed V and J ends, which lost 5 bases and 3 bases, there was a span of 12 bases. CDR3 loop: CASSPLDGTDTQYF. The DNA for the CDR3 is TGTGCCAGCAGTCCACTGGATGGTACAGATACGCAGTATTTT.

For this clonotype: Germline is not matched at one junction end, which may reflect a read error. The V gene is TRBV9, the J gene TRBJ1-5, with D possibly being TRBD1 (5 bases). This CDR3 spans 15 amino acids. The germline gives CDR1 SGDLS, CDR2 YYNGEE. CDR3 DNA: TGTGCCGGCAGCTTAGACAGCCCTGGCAATCAGCCCCAGCATTTT. Its translation: CAGSLDSPGNQPQHF.

This chain links TRBV5-1 with TRBJ2-2, with D perhaps TRBD2 (6 bases). Trimming took 4 bases from V and 7 from J, leaving 17 bases between them. The germline V gene has CDR1 SGHRS and CDR2 YFSETQ. This CDR3 is built from 15 residues. The CDR3 sequence: CASSPAGGSNGELFF. CDR3 coding DNA: TGCGCCAGCAGCCCTGCCGGGGGTAGCAACGGGGAGCTGTTTTTT.

The genes are TRBV24-1 and TRBJ2-2, with 9 bases aligning to TRBD1. The V and J ends lost 7 bases and 4 bases, in that order; junction bases with no gene match: 3. CDR1 and CDR2 (germline): KGHDR, SFDVKD. The CDR3 loop spans 14 amino acids. CDR3 sequence reads: CATSGTGITGELFF. As DNA, the CDR3 is TGTGCCACCAGCGGGACAGGGATCACCGGGGAGCTGTTTTTT.

This chain's CDR3 is CASSSGTDEKLFF. DNA of the CDR3: TGTGCCAGCAGCTCCGGGACAGATGAAAAACTGTTTTTT. This chain joins TRBV7-9 and TRBJ1-4, with 7 nucleotides matching TRBD1. The V gene's germline CDR1 is SEHNR and CDR2 FQNEAQ (reference sequence). Trimming took 4 bases from V and 6 from J; bases not matched to a gene: 2. The length of the CDR3 is 13 residues. The entire variable domain, with the rest obtained from reference TRBV7-9 and TRBJ1-4, is as follows: DTGVSQNPRHKITKRGQNVTFRCDPISEHNRLYWYRQTLGQGPEFLTYFQNEAQLEKSRLLSDRFSAERPKGSFSTLEIQRTEQGDSAMYLCASSSGTDEKLFFGSGTQLSVL.

In its sample, this clonotype was seen many times. CDR3 protein: CSVGREETQYF. The DNA of the CDR3 is TGCAGTGTGGGCAGGGAGGAGACCCAGTACTTC. The chain uses TRBV20-1 and TRBJ2-5, with D perhaps given as TRBD1 or TRBD2 (5 bases each). CDR3 size: 11 residues. Germline CDR1 DFQATT, CDR2 SNEGSKA (reference sequence). V lost 7 bases to trimming and J lost 5 bases, with 11 bases between them.

On this clonotype: The germline gene is not matched at one end of the junction; a read error may be the cause. The chain combines TRBV7-6 with TRBJ2-2; TRBD2 might be the D (6 bases). The germline V gene has CDR1 SGHVS and CDR2 FNYEAQ. This CDR3 comprises 16 residues. The CDR3 nucleotides are TGTGCCAGCACCTTAGGGTCGACTAGGAACACCGGGGAGCTGTTTTTT. It encodes CASTLGSTRNTGELFF.

The chain combines TRBV29-1 with TRBJ1-2, with 7 bases aligning to TRBD1. CDR1 and CDR2 from the germline V gene are SQVTM and ANQGSEA. V lost 7 bases and J lost 4; bases outside the gene matches: 6. The CDR3 length is 12 residues. CDR3: CSARDSGYGYTF. The CDR3 region has the DNA TGCAGCGCCCGGGACAGTGGCTATGGCTACACCTTC.

The chain has TRBV7-2 and TRBJ1-4; 10 bases are shared with TRBD1. The CDR3 runs to 15 residues. Per the germline V gene, CDR1 is SGHTA and CDR2 is FQGNSA. After removal of 4 bases from V and 8 bases from J, the junction contained 7 bases not matched to a gene. This CDR3 is CASSSIGTGDEKLFF. The CDR3, as DNA: TGTGCCAGCAGCTCCATTGGGACAGGGGACGAAAAACTGTTTTTT.

For this clonotype: An end of the junction does not agree with germline; a read error may underlie this. The rearrangement links TRBV7-2 to TRBJ1-2; D is possibly TRBD1 (5 bases). The CDR3 loop spans 12 amino acids. The germline V gene has CDR1 SGHTA and CDR2 FQGNSA. DNA of the CDR3: TGTGCCACGGGGACGGGGGATTGGGGCTGCACCTTC. Its translation is CATGTGDWGCTF.

Ten or more counts support this clonotype. The rearrangement joins TRBV5-1 to TRBJ1-2, with 9 positions matching TRBD1. Trimming cost V 0 bases and J 3 bases; bases outside gene matches: 3. CDR3 length equals 15 residues. Germline V lookup: CDR1 SGHRS, CDR2 YFSETQ. This CDR3 is CASSLAWTGDYGYTF. CDR3 nucleotides: TGCGCCAGCAGCTTGGCATGGACAGGGGACTATGGCTACACCTTC.